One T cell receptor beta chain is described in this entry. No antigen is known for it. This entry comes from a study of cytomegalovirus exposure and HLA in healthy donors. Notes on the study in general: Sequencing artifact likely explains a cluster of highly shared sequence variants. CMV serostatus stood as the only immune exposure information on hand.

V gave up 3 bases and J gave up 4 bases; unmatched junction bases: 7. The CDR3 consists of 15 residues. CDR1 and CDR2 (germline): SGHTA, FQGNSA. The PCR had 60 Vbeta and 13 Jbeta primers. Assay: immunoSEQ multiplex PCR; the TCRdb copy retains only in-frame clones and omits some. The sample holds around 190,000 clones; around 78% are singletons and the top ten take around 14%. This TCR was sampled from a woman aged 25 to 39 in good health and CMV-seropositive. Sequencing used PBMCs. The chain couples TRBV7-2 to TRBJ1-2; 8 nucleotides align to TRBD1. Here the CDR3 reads CASSLPRDRSYGYTF. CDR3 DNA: TGTGCCAGCAGCTTGCCCCGGGACAGGTCCTATGGCTACACCTTC.